What follows are 20 T cell receptor beta chains derived from one specimen sequenced in a study of PD-L1 blockade in urothelial cancer. TCRdb's table, derived via immunoSEQ multiplex PCR, lists solely in-frame clones and lacks some. Here the sample spans about 47,000 clones, 80% to 85% being singletons. Stated time point: pretreatment peripheral blood. This material consisted of PBMCs, taken around atezolizumab (anti-PD-L1) treatment. The receptor source for this set is a man over 45 with urothelial cancer.

Only a few counts were recorded for this clone. The gene calls are TRBV6-5 and TRBJ1-5, with a possible D match to TRBD1 (6 bases). The CDR3 sequence is 15 residues long. Germline V lookup: CDR1 MNHEY, CDR2 SVGAGI. V lost 8 bases and J lost 3, with 17 bases in between. The CDR3 DNA follows: TGTGCCAGCGGTAAGACAGGAGCGTACAATCAGCCCCAGCATTTT. It specifies CASGKTGAYNQPQHF.

The chain's CDR3 is CASSLDPAGDYNEQFF. For the CDR3, the DNA is TGTGCCAGCAGCTTGGATCCAGCGGGGGACTACAATGAGCAGTTCTTC. The rearrangement uses TRBV5-4 and TRBJ2-1, with TRBD2 matching 8 bases. Germline V gives CDR1 SGHNT, CDR2 YYREEE (reference sequence). V gave up 0 bases and J gave up 3 bases; unmatched junction bases: 5. CDR3 size: 16 residues.

The chain couples TRBV4-1 to TRBJ2-7; 8 nucleotides line up with TRBD2. This CDR3 comprises 16 residues. The V and J ends lost 0 bases and 1 base, in that order; junction bases with no gene match: 5. Looked up from germline, CDR1 is MGHRA and CDR2 is YSYEKL. CDR3 region: CASSQDSGGRSYEQYF. As DNA, the CDR3 is TGCGCCAGCAGCCAAGATAGTGGCGGGAGGTCCTACGAGCAGTACTTC.

This clone was observed once. The V gene is TRBV5-5, the J gene TRBJ2-7; weak D call: TRBD1 (6 bases). Germline V gene data show CDR1 as SGHKS and CDR2 as YYEKEE (reference sequence). The CDR3 extends over 16 amino acids. V lost 4 bases, J lost 1 base, and 18 bases lay in between. CDR3 sequence: CASSPQGRGSSYEQYF. The CDR3 nucleotides are TGTGCCAGCAGCCCCCAGGGCAGGGGCTCTTCCTACGAGCAGTACTTC.

The rearrangement uses TRBV19 and TRBJ2-5; D gene unclear. Trimming cost V 2 bases and J 2 bases, with 6 bases left between them. Looked up from germline, CDR1 is LNHDA and CDR2 is SQIVND (reference sequence). The CDR3 runs to 13 residues. CDR3 region: CASSITRQETQYF. The DNA of the CDR3 is TGTGCCAGTAGTATAACCCGGCAAGAGACCCAGTACTTC.

This clone occurred once. This chain uses TRBV4-1 with TRBJ2-1; 15 bases align to TRBD2. CDR1 and CDR2 from the germline V gene are MGHRA and YSYEKL. The CDR3 length is 16 residues. V gave up 0 bases and J gave up 8 bases; unmatched junction bases: 2. CDR3 sequence reads: CASSQDRTSGRDEQFF. Written as DNA, the CDR3 is TGCGCCAGCAGCCAAGATAGGACTAGCGGGAGGGATGAGCAGTTCTTC.

The V and J genes are TRBV2 and TRBJ2-1; 11 positions match TRBD2. Trimming cost V 5 bases and J 7 bases; bases outside gene matches: 7. The CDR3 totals 15 residues. CDR1 SNHLY and CDR2 FYNNEI come from the germline V gene. Here the CDR3 DNA reads TGTGCCAGCAGTTTAGCGGGAGGGATTAGTAATGAGCAGTTCTTC. It encodes CASSLAGGISNEQFF.

The V and J genes are TRBV19 and TRBJ1-5, with D hard to call. The germline V and J ends were trimmed by 3 bases and 1 base, with 10 bases remaining between them. Per the germline V gene, CDR1 is LNHDA and CDR2 is SQIVND (reference sequence). The CDR3 has 15 amino acids. CDR3 sequence (DNA): TGTGCCAGTAGTATTCGGGTAGCAAGCAATCAGCCCCAGCATTTT. Amino acids: CASSIRVASNQPQHF.

This chain joins TRBV5-1 and TRBJ2-2; D is possibly TRBD1 (6 bases). This CDR3 has 15 residues. CDR1 is SGHRS, CDR2 YFSETQ, per germline. The V end was cut by 7 bases, the J end by 3 bases, with 16 bases between. In DNA, the CDR3 is TGCGCCAGCTCGAGCAGGGGATTGGACACCGGGGAGCTGTTTTTT. It translates to CASSSRGLDTGELFF.

By its share, this clone is medium-sized. V gene TRBV5-5 combines with J gene TRBJ1-1; D remains ambiguous. V lost 2 bases and J lost 1, with 18 bases in between. The CDR3 sequence is 17 residues long. Looked up from germline, CDR1 is SGHKS and CDR2 is YYEKEE (reference sequence). The CDR3: CASSFFRGSLGNTEAFF. The CDR3 DNA follows: TGTGCCAGCAGCTTCTTCAGAGGGAGTCTAGGGAACACTGAAGCTTTCTTT.

The chain carries TRBV6-4 and TRBJ2-2; 7 bases line up with TRBD1. The CDR3 loop spans 13 amino acids. V dropped 6 bases and J dropped 5; count of bases not matched to a gene: 3. The germline V gene has CDR1 MRHNA and CDR2 SNTAGT. CDR3 nucleotide sequence: TGTGCCAGCAGGAAGACAGGGACCGGGGAGCTGTTTTTT. Protein sequence: CASRKTGTGELFF.

The CDR3 DNA reads TGTGCCAGCAGTAAAGCCGGGACAGGGGGCGCCGGTGAAAAACTGTTTTTT. Encoded protein: CASSKAGTGGAGEKLFF. The chain is built from TRBV28 and TRBJ1-4, with 12 positions matching TRBD1. The CDR3 spans 17 residues. V lost 5 bases and J lost 7; bases outside the gene matches: 11. Germline V gene sequence: CDR1 MDHEN, CDR2 SYDVKM.

This chain uses TRBV19 with TRBJ2-3, with a possible D match to TRBD2 (7 bases). V dropped 6 bases and J dropped 6 bases, with 19 bases sitting between them. The CDR3 has 15 amino acids. Germline V gives CDR1 LNHDA, CDR2 SQIVND (reference sequence). The CDR3 DNA reads TGTGCCAGTAGCCCCGGGGGGAGGGGGTCGGATACGCAGTATTTT. Translation gives CASSPGGRGSDTQYF.

CDR3 coding DNA: TGTGCCAGCAGCAGGGCGGGGGGTAGCAATCAGCCCCAGCATTTT. Protein product: CASSRAGGSNQPQHF. The chain joins TRBV6-5 to TRBJ1-5; weak D call: TRBD1 (5 bases). The CDR3 is 15 amino acids. The germline CDR1 and CDR2 sequences are MNHEY and SVGAGI. Trimming cost V 6 bases and J 0 bases, with 12 bases left between them.

V and J are TRBV6-1 and TRBJ1-1, with D possibly TRBD1 on 5 matching bases. This CDR3 region has 14 residues. Trimming stripped 6 bases from V and 0 bases from J, with 11 bases between. Looked up from germline, CDR1 is MNHNS and CDR2 is SASEGT. The CDR3 region is CASRLDTLNTEAFF. CDR3 sequence (DNA): TGTGCCAGCAGGCTGGACACCCTGAACACTGAAGCTTTCTTT.

The chain is built from TRBV7-2 and TRBJ2-7; 10 positions agree with TRBD2. V lost 4 bases and J lost 4; bases outside the gene matches: 1. The CDR3 consists of 13 residues. Germline CDR1 SGHTA, CDR2 FQGNSA. CDR3 residues: CASSSLAGYEQYV. DNA for the CDR3: TGTGCCAGCAGCTCACTAGCGGGGTACGAGCAGTACGTC.

This clone appeared once. The chain employs TRBV30 and TRBJ1-1; 7 bases match TRBD1. V was pared by 5 bases and J by 4 bases, with 7 bases of the junction left unmatched. Germline V gives CDR1 GTSNPN, CDR2 SVGIG (reference sequence). This CDR3 is built from 13 residues. CDR3 DNA sequence: TGTGCCTGGCAACAGGGGCAGGGCACTGAAGCTTTCTTT. Protein product: CAWQQGQGTEAFF.

The genes are TRBV14 and TRBJ2-2; 14 nucleotides align to TRBD2. The CDR3 has 17 amino acids. Per the germline V gene, CDR1 is SGHDN and CDR2 is FVKESK. Trimming took 3 bases from V and 3 from J; bases not matched to a gene: 3. The CDR3 sequence is CASSQPGLAGDTGELFF. The CDR3 coding sequence is TGTGCCAGCAGCCAGCCGGGACTAGCGGGGGACACCGGGGAGCTGTTTTTT.

The chain couples TRBV11-2 to TRBJ2-3, with D possibly TRBD1 on 5 matching bases. The CDR3 length is 15 residues. Germline V gives CDR1 SGHAT, CDR2 FQNNGV. Trimming stripped 2 bases from V and 4 bases from J, with 13 bases between. The CDR3 protein is CASSLIPGFSDTQYF. The CDR3 DNA is TGTGCCAGCAGCTTAATCCCAGGGTTTTCAGATACGCAGTATTTT.

The chain is built from TRBV7-9 and TRBJ1-1, with D possibly matching TRBD1 (5 bases). The CDR3 consists of 14 residues. In germline, CDR1 is SEHNR, CDR2 FQNEAQ (reference sequence). V shed 5 bases and J shed 6 bases, with 16 bases lying between them. The CDR3 loop reads CASSGQGLNAEAFF. CDR3 sequence (DNA): TGTGCCAGCAGCGGCCAGGGACTAAACGCTGAAGCTTTCTTT.